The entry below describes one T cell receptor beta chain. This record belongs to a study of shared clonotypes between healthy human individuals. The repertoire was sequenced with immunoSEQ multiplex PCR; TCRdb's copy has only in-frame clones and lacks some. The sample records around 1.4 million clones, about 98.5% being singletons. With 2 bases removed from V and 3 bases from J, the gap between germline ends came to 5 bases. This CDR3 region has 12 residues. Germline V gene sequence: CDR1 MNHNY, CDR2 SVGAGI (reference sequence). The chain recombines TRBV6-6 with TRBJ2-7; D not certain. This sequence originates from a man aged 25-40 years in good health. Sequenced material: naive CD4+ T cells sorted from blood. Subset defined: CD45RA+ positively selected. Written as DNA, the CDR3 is TGTGCCAGCAGTTACGGGGTCTACGAGCAGTACTTC. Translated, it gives CASSYGVYEQYF.